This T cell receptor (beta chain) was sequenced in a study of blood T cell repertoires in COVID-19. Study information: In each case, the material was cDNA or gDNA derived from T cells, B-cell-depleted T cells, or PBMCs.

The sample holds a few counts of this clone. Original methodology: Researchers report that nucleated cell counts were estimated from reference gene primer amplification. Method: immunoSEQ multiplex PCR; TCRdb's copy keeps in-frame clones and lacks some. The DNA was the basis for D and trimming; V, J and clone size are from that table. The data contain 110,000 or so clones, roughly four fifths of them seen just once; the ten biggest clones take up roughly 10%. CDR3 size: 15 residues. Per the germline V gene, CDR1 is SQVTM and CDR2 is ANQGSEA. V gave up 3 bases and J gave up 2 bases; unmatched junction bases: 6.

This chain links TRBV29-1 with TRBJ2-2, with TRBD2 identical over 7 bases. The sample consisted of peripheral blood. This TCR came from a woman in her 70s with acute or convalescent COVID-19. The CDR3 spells CSVEVAGENTGELFF. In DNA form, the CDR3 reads TGCAGCGTTGAGGTTGCGGGGGAAAACACCGGGGAGCTGTTTTTT.